A single TCR beta chain is shown here with its context. What it recognizes is unknown. The data were taken from a study of cytomegalovirus exposure and HLA in healthy donors. 13 Jbeta primers and 60 Vbeta primers were used for the PCR. Sequenced by immunoSEQ multiplex PCR; TCRdb stores in-frame clones only, minus some. The sample holds under 250,000 clones, approximately 81% seen once. Germline CDR1 reads SGHTA; CDR2 reads FQGNSA. Trimming cost V 3 bases and J 0 bases, with 9 bases left between them. The CDR3 totals 14 residues. Study-wide points: It was likely that a cluster of highly shared sequence variants was a sequencing artifact.

V gene TRBV7-2 combines with J gene TRBJ2-7; a weak D match, TRBD2 (6 bases). The sequence derives from a human donor in good health. Sequenced sample: PBMCs. The CDR3 DNA sequence: TGTGCCAGCAGCTTGGAGGGATCCTCCTACGAGCAGTACTTC. This translates into CASSLEGSSYEQYF.